A single sample is the source of the 2 T cell receptor beta chains below, sequenced in a study of T cells expressing NK-cell markers. After re-calling the 5' RACE reads, TCRdb lists one entry per CDR3 protein, DNA absent. The sample yields 440,000 or so distinct CDR3 sequences, of which the top ten take up less than 7.5%. Sequenced sample: blood T cells: a sorted CD56 or NKG2C T cell subset, CD4+ or CD8+ T cells, or bulk PBMC T cells (not recorded which). These receptors were taken from a woman aged 18-70 years in good health.

The rearrangement links TRBV5-1 to TRBJ2-7; TCRdb lists TRBD1, though no DNA is available to test this call. Germline-derived CDR1 and CDR2 are SGHRS and YFSETQ. The CDR3 has 14 residues. The chain's CDR3 is CASSPPTMSNEQYF.

V and J are TRBV4-2 and TRBJ2-3; there is no DNA to check the TCRdb D call of TRBD2. The CDR3 sequence is 16 residues long. CDR1 and CDR2 from the germline V gene are LGHNA and YNFKEQ. The CDR3 here is CASSQDRGESTDTQYF.